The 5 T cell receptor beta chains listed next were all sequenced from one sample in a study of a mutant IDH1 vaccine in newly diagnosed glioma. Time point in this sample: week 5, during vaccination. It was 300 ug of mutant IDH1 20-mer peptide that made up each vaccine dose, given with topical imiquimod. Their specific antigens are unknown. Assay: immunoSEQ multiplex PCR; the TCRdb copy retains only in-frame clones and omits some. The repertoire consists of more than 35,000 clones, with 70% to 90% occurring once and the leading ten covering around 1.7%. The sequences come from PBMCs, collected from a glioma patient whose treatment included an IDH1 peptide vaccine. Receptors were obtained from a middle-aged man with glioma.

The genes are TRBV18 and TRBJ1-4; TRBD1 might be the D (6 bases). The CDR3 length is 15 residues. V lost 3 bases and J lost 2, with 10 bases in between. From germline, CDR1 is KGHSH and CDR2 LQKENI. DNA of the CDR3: TGTGCCAGCTCACCCGGGACACTGACTAATGAAAAACTGTTTTTT. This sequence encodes CASSPGTLTNEKLFF.

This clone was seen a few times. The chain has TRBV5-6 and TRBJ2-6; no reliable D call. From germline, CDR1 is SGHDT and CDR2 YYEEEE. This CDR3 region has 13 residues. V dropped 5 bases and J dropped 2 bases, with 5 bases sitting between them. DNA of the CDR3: TGTGCCAGCAGGCAAACTGGGGCCAACGTCCTGACTTTC. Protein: CASRQTGANVLTF.

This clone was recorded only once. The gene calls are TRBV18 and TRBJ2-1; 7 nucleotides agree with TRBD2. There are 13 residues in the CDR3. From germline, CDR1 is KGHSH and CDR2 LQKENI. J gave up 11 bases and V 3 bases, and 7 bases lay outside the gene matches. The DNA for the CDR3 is TGTGCCAGCTCACCTCTAGCGGATGACAAGCAGTTCTTC. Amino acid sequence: CASSPLADDKQFF.

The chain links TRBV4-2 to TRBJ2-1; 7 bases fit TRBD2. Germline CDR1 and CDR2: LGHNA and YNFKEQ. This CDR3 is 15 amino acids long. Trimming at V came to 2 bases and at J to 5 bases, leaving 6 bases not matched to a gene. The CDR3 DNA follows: TGTGCCAGCAGCCAACCTCTAGGGAGGGACAATGAGCAGTTCTTC. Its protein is CASSQPLGRDNEQFF.

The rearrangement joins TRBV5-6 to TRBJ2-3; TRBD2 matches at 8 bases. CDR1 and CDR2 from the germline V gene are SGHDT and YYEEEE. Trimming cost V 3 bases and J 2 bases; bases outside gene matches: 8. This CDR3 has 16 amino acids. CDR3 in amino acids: CASSYPGGLNTDTQYF. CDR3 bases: TGTGCCAGCAGCTATCCGGGGGGGCTTAACACAGATACGCAGTATTTT.